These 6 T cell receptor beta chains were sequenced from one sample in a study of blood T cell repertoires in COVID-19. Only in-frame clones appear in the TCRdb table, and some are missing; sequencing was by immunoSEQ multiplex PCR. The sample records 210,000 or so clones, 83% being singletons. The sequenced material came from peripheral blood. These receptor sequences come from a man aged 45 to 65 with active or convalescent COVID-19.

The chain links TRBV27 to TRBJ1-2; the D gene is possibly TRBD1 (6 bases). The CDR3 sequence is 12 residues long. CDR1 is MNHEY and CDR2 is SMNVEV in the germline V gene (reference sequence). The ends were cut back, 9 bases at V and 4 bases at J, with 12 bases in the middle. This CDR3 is CASRGGLYGYTF. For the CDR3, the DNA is TGTGCCAGTAGGGGGGGACTCTATGGCTACACCTTC.

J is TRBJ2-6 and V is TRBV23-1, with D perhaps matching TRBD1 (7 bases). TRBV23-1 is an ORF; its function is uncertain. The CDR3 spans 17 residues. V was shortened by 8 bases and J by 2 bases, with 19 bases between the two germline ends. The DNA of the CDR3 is TGCGCCAGCCTACCGCGGGACAGTTGGGCTGGGGCCAACGTCCTGACTTTC. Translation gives CASLPRDSWAGANVLTF.

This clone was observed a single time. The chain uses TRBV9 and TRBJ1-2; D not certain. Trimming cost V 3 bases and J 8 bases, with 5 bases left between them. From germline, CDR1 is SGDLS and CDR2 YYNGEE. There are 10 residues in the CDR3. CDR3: CASSGGGYTF. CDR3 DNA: TGTGCCAGCAGCGGAGGGGGCTACACCTTC.

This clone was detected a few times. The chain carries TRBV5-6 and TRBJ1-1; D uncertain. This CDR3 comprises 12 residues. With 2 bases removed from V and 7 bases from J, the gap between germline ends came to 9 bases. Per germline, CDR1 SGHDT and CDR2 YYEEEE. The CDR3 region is CASSFGEVEAFF. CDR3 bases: TGTGCCAGCAGCTTCGGGGAGGTTGAAGCTTTCTTT.

The CDR3 sequence is CASSFDGMNTEAFF. The CDR3 DNA reads as TGCGCCAGCAGCTTCGACGGGATGAACACTGAAGCTTTCTTT. The chain is built from TRBV5-1 and TRBJ1-1; D ambiguous. Trimming took 2 bases from V and 0 from J, leaving 8 bases between them. This CDR3 contains 14 residues. Germline V gene sequence: CDR1 SGHRS, CDR2 YFSETQ.

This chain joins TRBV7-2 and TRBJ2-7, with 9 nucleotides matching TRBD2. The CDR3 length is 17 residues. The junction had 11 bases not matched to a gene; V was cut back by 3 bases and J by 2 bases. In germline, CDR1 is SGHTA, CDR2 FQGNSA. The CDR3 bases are TGTGCCAGCAGCTTTAGAACGAGCGGGAGGCTCCCCTACGAGCAGTACTTC. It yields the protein CASSFRTSGRLPYEQYF.